The source of this T cell receptor (beta chain) is a study of blood T cell repertoires in COVID-19. Study context: Whether acute or convalescent, the COVID-19 samples came from the United States, Italy and Spain. Sources were T cells, B-cell-depleted T cells, or PBMCs; the material itself was cDNA or gDNA.

The authors' processing: How many nucleated cells were present was estimated from reference gene primer amplification. The repertoire was sequenced with immunoSEQ multiplex PCR; TCRdb's copy has only in-frame clones and lacks some. That table gives V, J and clone size, and the DNA gave D and trimming. The sample has tens of thousands of clones, over 60% seen once. The CDR3 covers 14 residues. The V and J ends lost 5 bases and 3 bases, in that order; junction bases with no gene match: 5. Per germline, CDR1 SGHTA and CDR2 FQGNSA. Sequenced: peripheral blood. This receptor was taken from a human donor in a cohort sampled during active COVID-19. V usage is TRBV7-2 and J usage is TRBJ2-3, with 7 bases that match TRBD1. DNA of the CDR3: TGTGCCAGCAGCCCCAGGGGGAAGACAGATACGCAGTATTTT. Its protein is CASSPRGKTDTQYF.